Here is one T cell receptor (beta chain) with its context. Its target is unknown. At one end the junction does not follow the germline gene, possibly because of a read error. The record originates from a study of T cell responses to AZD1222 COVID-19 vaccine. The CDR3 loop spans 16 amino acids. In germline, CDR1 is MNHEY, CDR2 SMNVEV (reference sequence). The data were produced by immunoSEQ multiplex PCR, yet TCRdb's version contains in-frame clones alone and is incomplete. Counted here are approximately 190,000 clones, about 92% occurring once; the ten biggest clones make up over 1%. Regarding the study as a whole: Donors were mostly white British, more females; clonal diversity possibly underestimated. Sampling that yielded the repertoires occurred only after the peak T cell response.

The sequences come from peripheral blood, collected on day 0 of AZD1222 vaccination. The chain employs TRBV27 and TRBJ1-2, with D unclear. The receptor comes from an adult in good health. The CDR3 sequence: CASSLTSVEGGYGYTF. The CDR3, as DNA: TGTGCTAGCAGTTTAACCAGCGTAGAGGGTGGCTATGGCTACACCTTC.